The 8 T cell receptor beta chains below were found in one sample sequenced in a study of CD8+ T cells in alopecia areata. Extracted RNA was reverse transcribed, and the resulting cDNA served as sequencing template. The data were produced by immunoSEQ multiplex PCR, yet TCRdb's version contains in-frame clones alone and is incomplete. Of about 120,000 clones listed, about 50% are singletons. Treatment of the sample: oral pan-JAK inhibitor, 5-10 mg twice daily. The source material was CD4+ T cells sorted from blood, sampled at week 4, from a patient treated with tofacitinib. The origin of the receptors is a human donor with alopecia areata.

This clone was seen more than once but under ten times. Different DNA sequences within this sample yield the same CDR3. The chain recombines TRBV5-1 with TRBJ1-1, with D maybe TRBD1 (5 bases). The CDR3 has 14 residues. The germline CDR1 and CDR2 sequences are SGHRS and YFSETQ. Trimming stripped 3 bases from V and 2 bases from J, with 11 bases between. The CDR3 region is CASSSGRTNTEAFF. In DNA form, the CDR3 reads TGCGCCAGCAGCTCGGGACGGACTAACACTGAAGCTTTCTTT.

This clone has a handful of counts. The rearrangement links TRBV29-1 to TRBJ1-1; weak D call: TRBD1 (5 bases). The CDR3 is made up of 15 amino acids. Germline CDR1 and CDR2: SQVTM and ANQGSEA. Trimming left V 6 bases short and J 3 bases short, with 20 bases between. The CDR3 DNA reads TGCAGCGTGGGGGGAATCGGCAGGGTTGACACTGAAGCTTTCTTT. Its translation is CSVGGIGRVDTEAFF.

The V and J genes are TRBV6-5 and TRBJ1-5, with 8 bases that match TRBD1. Germline V gives CDR1 MNHEY, CDR2 SVGAGI. This CDR3 comprises 15 residues. J gave up 2 bases and V 5 bases, and 5 bases lay outside the gene matches. The CDR3 loop is CASSRMTGGNQPQHF. In nucleotides, the CDR3 is TGTGCCAGCAGTCGCATGACAGGGGGCAATCAGCCCCAGCATTTT.

The chain uses TRBV27 and TRBJ1-1; D is ambiguous. The CDR3 length is 11 residues. V was shortened by 5 bases and J by 5 bases, with 6 bases between the two germline ends. Germline values: CDR1 MNHEY, CDR2 SMNVEV (reference sequence). The CDR3 DNA is TGTGCCAGCAGTAGCCGGACTGAAGCTTTCTTT. Translating gives CASSSRTEAFF.

This clone was seen a handful of times. The rearrangement joins TRBV7-8 to TRBJ2-7; either TRBD1 or TRBD2 may supply D (5 bases each). The CDR3 runs 15 residues. Germline V gene sequence: CDR1 SGHVS, CDR2 FQNEAQ. Trimming pared 4 bases from V and 4 bases from J, leaving 17 bases between. The CDR3 region has the DNA TGTGCCAGCAGCTCCCCAGCAGGGAGTACGTACGAGCAGTACTTC. Translation gives CASSSPAGSTYEQYF.

The rearrangement links TRBV5-1 to TRBJ2-3; 7 nucleotides line up with TRBD2. Germline CDR1 and CDR2: SGHRS and YFSETQ. J was trimmed by 0 bases and V by 0 bases; bases with no gene match: 4. The CDR3 is made up of 16 amino acids. CDR3 region: CASSLESGVSTDTQYF. The CDR3 DNA reads as TGCGCCAGCAGCTTGGAGAGCGGGGTTAGCACAGATACGCAGTATTTT.

This chain connects TRBV18 to TRBJ2-3; TRBD1 matches at 9 bases. Germline-derived CDR1 and CDR2 are KGHSH and LQKENI. Losses at the gene ends were 5 bases for V and 2 bases for J; bases not matched to a gene: 5. The CDR3 sequence is 15 residues long. The CDR3, as DNA: TGTGCCAGCTCATCGGGACAGGGCCACACAGATACGCAGTATTTT. This sequence encodes CASSSGQGHTDTQYF.

This rearrangement joins TRBV7-3 to TRBJ2-6; tentatively, D is TRBD2 (5 bases). The CDR3 is 17 residues long. The ends were cut back, 5 bases at V and 0 bases at J, with 14 bases in the middle. Germline lookup yields CDR1 SGHTA and CDR2 FQGTGA. The CDR3 region is CASSPRRGTSGANVLTF. The CDR3 DNA reads TGTGCCAGCAGCCCAAGACGGGGTACCTCTGGGGCCAACGTCCTGACTTTC.